There are many counts of the clone carrying this T cell receptor beta chain. Its antigen remains unknown. The CDR3 extends over 17 amino acids. V lost 1 base to trimming and J lost 2 bases, with 16 bases between them. Germline V gives CDR1 SGHRS, CDR2 YFSETQ. This specimen comes from a study of CD8 T cells in ankylosing spondylitis. Whole-study results and caveats: In ankylosing spondylitis blood, a motif of eight highly homologous TCR beta variants appeared characteristic.

Each CDR3 protein is one row after TCRdb ran MiXCR on the 5' RACE reads. Seen here are more than 250,000 distinct CDR3 sequences, around 7.6% observed once, and the top ten hold 14% to 15%. Sequenced sample: blood, either unsorted or a sorted T cell fraction (not recorded which). The rearrangement joins TRBV5-1 to TRBJ2-1, with D perhaps matching TRBD1 (5 bases). The clonotype was recovered from a male donor with ankylosing spondylitis. The DNA of the CDR3 is TGCGCCAGCAGCTTGCATGAGGCCAGGGCCGCCTACAATGAGCAGTTCTTC. Translation gives CASSLHEARAAYNEQFF. The complete variable domain, with remaining parts taken from reference TRBV5-1 and TRBJ2-1, reads KAGVTQTPRYLIKTRGQQVTLSCSPISGHRSVSWYQQTPGQGLQFLFEYFSETQRNKGNFPGRFSGRQFSNSRSEMNVSTLELGDSALYLCASSLHEARAAYNEQFFGPGTRLTVL.